This T cell receptor beta chain stems from a study of T cells after yellow fever vaccination. In making TCR cDNA, 5'RACE template switching added a universal primer site and UMIs to it. Using its own MiXCR run on the 5' RACE reads, TCRdb lists one record per CDR3 protein. The sample shows around 500,000 distinct CDR3 sequences, about a fifth of them seen only once. Looked up from germline, CDR1 is LGHDT and CDR2 is YNNKEL (reference sequence). This CDR3 region has 17 residues. The V end lost 8 bases, the J end lost 3 bases, and 25 bases lay between the germline ends. This chain connects TRBV3-1 to TRBJ1-1, with TRBD1 as a possible D gene (5 bases). Sample: PBMCs, taken roughly 20 days after the first yellow fever vaccination. This TCR came from a man aged 18 to 30 who received the YFV17D yellow fever vaccine. CDR3 bases: TGTGCCAGCCGGGGCGGCAGGGCCTCGGGGCCCGACACTGAAGCTTTCTTT. Translating it yields CASRGGRASGPDTEAFF.